This T cell receptor beta chain was recovered during a study of T cell clonality in common variable immunodeficiency. Findings of the study overall: Fewer TCRbeta clones were shared among CVID subjects than controls.

The CDR3 contains 14 residues. The V end was cut by 3 bases, the J end by 4 bases, with 12 bases between. This clone has at least ten counts. Its cognate antigen is unknown. The read finishes 3 residues shy of the CDR3 end, and the germline J gene is used to complete it. TCRdb's table, derived via immunoSEQ multiplex PCR, lists solely in-frame clones and lacks some. This set yields about 40,000 clones and no singletons; the top ten hold approximately 3%. Most patients and controls had Caucasian heritage. What was sequenced was peripheral blood mononuclear cells. This clonotype was obtained from a person aged 18 to 75 in good health. The chain carries TRBV12-3 or TRBV12-4 and TRBJ1-1; D is undetermined. CDR3: CASSFGNAVTEAFF. CDR3 bases read: TGTGCCAGCAGTTTCGGTAATGCGGTCACTGAA.